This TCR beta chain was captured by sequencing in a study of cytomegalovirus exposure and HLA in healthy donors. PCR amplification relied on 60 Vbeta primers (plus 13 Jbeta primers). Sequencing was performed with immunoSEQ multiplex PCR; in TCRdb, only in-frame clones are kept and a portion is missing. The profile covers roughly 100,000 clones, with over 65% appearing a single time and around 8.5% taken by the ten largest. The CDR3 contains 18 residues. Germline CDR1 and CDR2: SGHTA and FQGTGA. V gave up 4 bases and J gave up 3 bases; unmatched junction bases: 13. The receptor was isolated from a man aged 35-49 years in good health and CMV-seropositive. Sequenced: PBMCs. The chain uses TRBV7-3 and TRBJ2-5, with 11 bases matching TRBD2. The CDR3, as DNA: TGTGCCAGCAGCTCCGGACTAGCGGGTCCACAAGGGGAAGAGACCCAGTACTTC. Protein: CASSSGLAGPQGEETQYF.